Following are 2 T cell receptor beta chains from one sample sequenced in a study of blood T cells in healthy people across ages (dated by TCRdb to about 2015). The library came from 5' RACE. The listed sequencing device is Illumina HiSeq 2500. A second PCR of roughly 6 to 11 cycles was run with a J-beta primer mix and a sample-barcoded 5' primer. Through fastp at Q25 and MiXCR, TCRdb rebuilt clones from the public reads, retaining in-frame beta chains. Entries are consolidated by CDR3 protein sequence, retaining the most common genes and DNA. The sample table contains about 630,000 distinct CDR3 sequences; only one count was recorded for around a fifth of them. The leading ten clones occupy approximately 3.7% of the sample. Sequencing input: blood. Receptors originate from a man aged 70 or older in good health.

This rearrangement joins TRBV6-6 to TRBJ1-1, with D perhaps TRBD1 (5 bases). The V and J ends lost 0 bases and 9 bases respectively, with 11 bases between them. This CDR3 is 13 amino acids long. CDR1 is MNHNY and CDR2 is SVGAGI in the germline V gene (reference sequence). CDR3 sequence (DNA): TGTGCCAGCAGTTACTCGAGCGGGACCCAAGCTTTCTTT. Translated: CASSYSSGTQAFF.

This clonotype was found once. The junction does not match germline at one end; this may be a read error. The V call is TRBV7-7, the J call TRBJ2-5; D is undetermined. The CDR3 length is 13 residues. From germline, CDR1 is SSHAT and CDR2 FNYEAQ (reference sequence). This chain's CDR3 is CASSLVHQETQYF. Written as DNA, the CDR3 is TGTGCTAGCAGCTTAGTGCATCAAGAGACCCAGTACTTC. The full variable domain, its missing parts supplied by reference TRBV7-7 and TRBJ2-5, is GAGVSQSPRYKVTKRGQDVTLRCDPISSHATLYWYQQALGQGPEFLTYFNYEAQPDKSGLPSDRFSAERPEGSISTLTIQRTEQRDSAMYRCASSLVHQETQYFGPGTRLLVL.